A selection of T cell receptor beta chains follows, all from one sample in a study of blood T cell repertoires in COVID-19. Sequencing was performed with immunoSEQ multiplex PCR; in TCRdb, only in-frame clones are kept and a portion is missing. The data show about 300,000 clones, approximately 84% seen once. The sequenced sample consisted of PBMCs or T cells enriched from blood (not recorded which). The origin of the receptors is a woman aged 18 to 35 who had recovered from COVID-19. The CDR3 runs from the conserved cysteine through the conserved F or W. Each record gives: D gene, clone size, V gene, J gene, CDR3 DNA, CDR3 protein. A D gene is named only where the DNA matches it firmly. The size of a clone is reported for some rows only, either as once, few or many, or as a class for expanded clones.

D gene: -; clone size: few; V gene: TRBV12-5; J gene: TRBJ1-2; CDR3 DNA: TGTGCTAGTGGTTTACAGGGACACTATGGCTACACCTTC; CDR3 protein: CASGLQGHYGYTF
D gene: TRBD1; clone size: -; V gene: TRBV6-1; J gene: TRBJ1-2; CDR3 DNA: TGTGCCAGCAGTGAACAGGGGGAAATAGACACCTTC; CDR3 protein: CASSEQGEIDTF
D gene: -; clone size: -; V gene: TRBV19; J gene: TRBJ2-7; CDR3 DNA: TGTGCCAGTAAGTCGGAGGGGAGGCCCTACGAGCAGTACTTC; CDR3 protein: CASKSEGRPYEQYF
D gene: -; clone size: -; V gene: TRBV2; J gene: TRBJ2-7; CDR3 DNA: TGTGCCAGCACCGCCAGGTACGAGCAGTACTTC; CDR3 protein: CASTARYEQYF
D gene: -; clone size: -; V gene: TRBV30; J gene: TRBJ1-4; CDR3 DNA: TGTGCCTGGACTGGGCAGGCTGCAACTAATGAAAAACTGTTTTTT; CDR3 protein: CAWTGQAATNEKLFF
D gene: -; clone size: -; V gene: TRBV12-3/TRBV12-4; J gene: TRBJ2-3; CDR3 DNA: TGTGCCAGCAGTTTTTCGGCAGATACGCAGTATTTT; CDR3 protein: CASSFSADTQYF
D gene: -; clone size: -; V gene: TRBV6-5; J gene: TRBJ1-6; CDR3 DNA: TGTGCCAGCAGAAAGAGGAATTCACCCCTCCACTTT; CDR3 protein: CASRKRNSPLHF
D gene: -; clone size: -; V gene: TRBV30; J gene: TRBJ1-1; CDR3 DNA: TGTGCCTGGGACGGACTAACTGAAGCTTTCTTT; CDR3 protein: CAWDGLTEAFF
D gene: -; clone size: -; V gene: TRBV5-1; J gene: TRBJ1-5; CDR3 DNA: TGCGCCAGCAGCGCTGGACCCCAGGGAACAAGCAATCAGCCCCAGCATTTT; CDR3 protein: CASSAGPQGTSNQPQHF
D gene: -; clone size: -; V gene: TRBV29-1; J gene: TRBJ1-1; CDR3 DNA: TGCAGCGTTGATACGGGGAGCACTGAAGCTTTCTTT; CDR3 protein: CSVDTGSTEAFF
D gene: -; clone size: -; V gene: TRBV19; J gene: TRBJ1-2; CDR3 DNA: TGTGCCAGTACCGATCCAGCTAACTATGGCTACACCTTC; CDR3 protein: CASTDPANYGYTF
D gene: TRBD2; clone size: once; V gene: TRBV18; J gene: TRBJ2-3; CDR3 DNA: TGTGCCAGCTCCCCCGGGACTAGTCATACAGATACGCAGTATTTT; CDR3 protein: CASSPGTSHTDTQYF
D gene: -; clone size: -; V gene: TRBV19; J gene: TRBJ2-3; CDR3 DNA: TGTGCCAGTAGTGAGCGACAGGGCACAGATACGCAGTATTTT; CDR3 protein: CASSERQGTDTQYF
D gene: -; clone size: -; V gene: TRBV19; J gene: TRBJ1-5; CDR3 DNA: TGTGCCAGTAGTACCTATCCTGACAGGAGCAATCAGCCCCAGCATTTT; CDR3 protein: CASSTYPDRSNQPQHF
D gene: TRBD1; clone size: -; V gene: TRBV28; J gene: TRBJ1-5; CDR3 DNA: TGTGCCAGCAGTCCCCCCACCAACAGGGGGAGGTATAGCAATCAGCCCCAGCATTTT; CDR3 protein: CASSPPTNRGRYSNQPQHF
D gene: -; clone size: -; V gene: TRBV5-8; J gene: TRBJ1-4; CDR3 DNA: TGTGCCAGCAGCCGGAAAGACAGGAGTCGGTGGGAAAAACTGTTTTTT; CDR3 protein: CASSRKDRSRWEKLFF
D gene: TRBD1; clone size: -; V gene: TRBV19; J gene: TRBJ1-1; CDR3 DNA: TGTGCCAGTAGAGACAGGGGGAACACTGAAGCTTTCTTT; CDR3 protein: CASRDRGNTEAFF
D gene: -; clone size: -; V gene: TRBV5-6; J gene: TRBJ1-2; CDR3 DNA: TGTGCCAGCAGCCTTTACGCAGGGGCGGGCTATGGCTACACCTTC; CDR3 protein: CASSLYAGAGYGYTF
D gene: -; clone size: -; V gene: TRBV10-2; J gene: TRBJ1-1; CDR3 DNA: TGCGCCAGCAGACCCACGGGGAACACTGAAGCTTTCTTT; CDR3 protein: CASRPTGNTEAFF
D gene: -; clone size: -; V gene: TRBV7-9; J gene: TRBJ2-5; CDR3 DNA: TGTGCCAGCAGCGCCAAGTGGGCTCTCGTTGGCCAAGAGACCCAGTACTTC; CDR3 protein: CASSAKWALVGQETQYF
D gene: -; clone size: -; V gene: TRBV19; J gene: TRBJ2-5; CDR3 DNA: TGTGCCAGTAGTATGTCCGGGTACCAAGAGACCCAGTACTTC; CDR3 protein: CASSMSGYQETQYF
D gene: -; clone size: -; V gene: TRBV5-4; J gene: TRBJ1-1; CDR3 DNA: TGTGCCAGCAGCTTGGGGACTGTTATGAACACTGAAGCTTTCTTT; CDR3 protein: CASSLGTVMNTEAFF
D gene: -; clone size: once; V gene: TRBV6-5; J gene: TRBJ2-3; CDR3 DNA: TGTGCCAGCAGTTACAATGGGCTGGGCACAGATACGCAGTATTTT; CDR3 protein: CASSYNGLGTDTQYF
D gene: TRBD2; clone size: -; V gene: TRBV2; J gene: TRBJ2-5; CDR3 DNA: TGTGCCAGCAGTCGATTAGCGGGCGAGACGTACCAAGAGACCCAGTACTTC; CDR3 protein: CASSRLAGETYQETQYF
D gene: TRBD1; clone size: few; V gene: TRBV10-1; J gene: TRBJ1-1; CDR3 DNA: TGCGCCAGCAGTTTCGGACAGGCCCGTGAAGCTTTCTTT; CDR3 protein: CASSFGQAREAFF
D gene: TRBD1; clone size: -; V gene: TRBV4-1; J gene: TRBJ1-2; CDR3 DNA: TGCGCCAGCAGCCAAGTTCTCAGGGGGACCAACTATGGCTACACCTTC; CDR3 protein: CASSQVLRGTNYGYTF
D gene: TRBD1; clone size: -; V gene: TRBV4-1; J gene: TRBJ1-2; CDR3 DNA: TGCGCCAGCAGCATATCCGGCGCCGACAGGGGGAATGGCTACACCTTC; CDR3 protein: CASSISGADRGNGYTF
D gene: -; clone size: once; V gene: TRBV6-5; J gene: TRBJ1-1; CDR3 DNA: TGTGCCAGCAGCCGCATAGCTAACACTGAAGCTTTCTTT; CDR3 protein: CASSRIANTEAFF
D gene: TRBD1; clone size: once; V gene: TRBV2; J gene: TRBJ1-6; CDR3 DNA: TGTGCCAGCACTTCGGGGGCAGGGGGCACGGCACCCCTCCACTTT; CDR3 protein: CASTSGAGGTAPLHF
D gene: -; clone size: -; V gene: TRBV2; J gene: TRBJ1-5; CDR3 DNA: TGTGCCAGCAGCCAACTAGGGGGAATTGACAATCAGCCCCAGCATTTT; CDR3 protein: CASSQLGGIDNQPQHF
D gene: TRBD2; clone size: -; V gene: TRBV18; J gene: TRBJ2-1; CDR3 DNA: TGTGCCAGCTCCCCGCGGCGGGAGCACAATGAGCAGTTCTTC; CDR3 protein: CASSPRREHNEQFF
D gene: TRBD1; clone size: -; V gene: TRBV28; J gene: TRBJ1-2; CDR3 DNA: TGTGCCAGCAGTTTGGGGACAGTTTACTATGGCTACACCTTC; CDR3 protein: CASSLGTVYYGYTF
D gene: TRBD1; clone size: -; V gene: TRBV2; J gene: TRBJ1-1; CDR3 DNA: TGTGCCAGCAGTGATCACTTGACAGGGGCGGACACTGAAGCTTTCTTT; CDR3 protein: CASSDHLTGADTEAFF
D gene: TRBD2; clone size: few; V gene: TRBV7-8; J gene: TRBJ2-5; CDR3 DNA: TGTGCCAGCAGCTCCAACGGACTAGCGGGTACACAAGAGACCCAGTACTTC; CDR3 protein: CASSSNGLAGTQETQYF
D gene: TRBD1; clone size: -; V gene: TRBV18; J gene: TRBJ2-5; CDR3 DNA: TGTGCCAGCTCACTGGGACAGGGGGCTAAAGAGACCCAGTACTTC; CDR3 protein: CASSLGQGAKETQYF
D gene: -; clone size: -; V gene: TRBV7-9; J gene: TRBJ1-2; CDR3 DNA: TGTGCCAGCAGCTTAATGGACAATGGCTACACCTTC; CDR3 protein: CASSLMDNGYTF
D gene: TRBD2; clone size: -; V gene: TRBV9; J gene: TRBJ2-3; CDR3 DNA: TGTGCCAGCAGGGCCCCCCCTAGCGGACACACAGATACGCAGTATTTT; CDR3 protein: CASRAPPSGHTDTQYF
D gene: TRBD1; clone size: -; V gene: TRBV5-1; J gene: TRBJ2-3; CDR3 DNA: TGCGCCAGCAGCTTGGAGGGGGCGCAGTGGTATTTT; CDR3 protein: CASSLEGAQWYF
D gene: -; clone size: few; V gene: TRBV19; J gene: TRBJ1-3; CDR3 DNA: TGTGCCAGTAGTATCGTGAGTTCTGGAAACACCATATATTTT; CDR3 protein: CASSIVSSGNTIYF
D gene: TRBD1; clone size: -; V gene: TRBV10-3; J gene: TRBJ1-1; CDR3 DNA: TGTGCCACCGACAGGGGTCATCGGAACACTGAAGCTTTCTTT; CDR3 protein: CATDRGHRNTEAFF
D gene: TRBD2; clone size: -; V gene: TRBV5-1; J gene: TRBJ2-2; CDR3 DNA: TGCGCCAGCAGCTTGTGCTTCGAGCGGGGTGATAACACCGGGGAGCTGTTTTTT; CDR3 protein: CASSLCFERGDNTGELFF
D gene: -; clone size: -; V gene: TRBV18; J gene: TRBJ1-1; CDR3 DNA: TGTGCCAGCTCGCGGACAGCGAACACTGAAGCTTTCTTT; CDR3 protein: CASSRTANTEAFF